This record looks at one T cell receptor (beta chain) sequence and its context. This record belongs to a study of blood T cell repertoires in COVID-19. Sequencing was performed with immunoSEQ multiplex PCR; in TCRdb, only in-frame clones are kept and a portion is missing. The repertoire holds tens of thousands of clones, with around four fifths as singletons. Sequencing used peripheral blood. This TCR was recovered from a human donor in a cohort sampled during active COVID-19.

Here the CDR3 reads CASSPSQGEVEKLFF. CDR3 in DNA: TGTGCCAGCTCACCATCACAGGGGGAGGTTGAAAAACTGTTTTTT. The V call is TRBV18, the J call TRBJ1-4; 8 bases fit TRBD1. V lost 2 bases, J lost 7 bases, and 6 bases stayed unmatched. The CDR3 has 15 amino acids. Germline lookup yields CDR1 KGHSH and CDR2 LQKENI.